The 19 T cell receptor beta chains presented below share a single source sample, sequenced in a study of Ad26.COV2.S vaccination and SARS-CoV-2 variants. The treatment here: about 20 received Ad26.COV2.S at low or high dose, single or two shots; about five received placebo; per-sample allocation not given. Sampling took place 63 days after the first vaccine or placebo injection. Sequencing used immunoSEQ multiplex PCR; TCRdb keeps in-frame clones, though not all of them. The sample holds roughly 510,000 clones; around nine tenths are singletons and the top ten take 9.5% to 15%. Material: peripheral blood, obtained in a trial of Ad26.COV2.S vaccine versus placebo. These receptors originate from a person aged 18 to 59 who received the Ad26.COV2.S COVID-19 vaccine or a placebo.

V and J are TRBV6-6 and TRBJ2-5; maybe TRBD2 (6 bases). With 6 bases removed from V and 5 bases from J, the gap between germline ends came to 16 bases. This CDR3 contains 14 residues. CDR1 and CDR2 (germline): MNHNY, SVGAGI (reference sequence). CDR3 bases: TGTGCCAGCAGAAGCCGGTCGGGAGCGGAGACCCAGTACTTC. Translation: CASRSRSGAETQYF.

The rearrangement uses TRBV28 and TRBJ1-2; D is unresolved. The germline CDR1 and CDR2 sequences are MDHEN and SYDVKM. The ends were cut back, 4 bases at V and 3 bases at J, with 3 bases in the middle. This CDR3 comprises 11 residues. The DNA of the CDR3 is TGTGCCAGCAGTTCCTACTATGGCTACACCTTC. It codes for CASSSYYGYTF.

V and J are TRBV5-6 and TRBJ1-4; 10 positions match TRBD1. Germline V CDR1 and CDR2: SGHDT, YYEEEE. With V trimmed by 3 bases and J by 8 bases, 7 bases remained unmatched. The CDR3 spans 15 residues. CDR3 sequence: CASSWGQGSGEKLFF. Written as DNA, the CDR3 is TGTGCCAGCAGCTGGGGACAGGGGTCCGGGGAAAAACTGTTTTTT. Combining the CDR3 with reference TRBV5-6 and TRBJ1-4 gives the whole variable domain DAGVTQSPTHLIKTRGQQVTLRCSPKSGHDTVSWYQQALGQGPQFIFQYYEEEERQRGNFPDRFSGHQFPNYSSELNVNALLLGDSALYLCASSWGQGSGEKLFFGSGTQLSVL.

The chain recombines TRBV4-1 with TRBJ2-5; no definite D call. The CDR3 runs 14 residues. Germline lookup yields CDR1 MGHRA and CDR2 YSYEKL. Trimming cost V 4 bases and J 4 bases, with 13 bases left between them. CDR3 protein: CASSLLLTSETQYF. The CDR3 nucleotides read TGCGCCAGCAGCCTCCTCCTGACCTCAGAGACCCAGTACTTC.

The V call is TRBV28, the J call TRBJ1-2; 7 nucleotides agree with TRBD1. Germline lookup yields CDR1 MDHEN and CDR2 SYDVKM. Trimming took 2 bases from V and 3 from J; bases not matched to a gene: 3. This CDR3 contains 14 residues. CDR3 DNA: TGTGCCAGCAGTTTAGTAGGGGGCGACTATGGCTACACCTTC. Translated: CASSLVGGDYGYTF.

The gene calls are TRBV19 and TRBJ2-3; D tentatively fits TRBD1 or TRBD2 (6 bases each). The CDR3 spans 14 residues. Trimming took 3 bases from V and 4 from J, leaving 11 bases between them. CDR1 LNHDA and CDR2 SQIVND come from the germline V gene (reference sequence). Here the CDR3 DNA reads TGTGCCAGTAGTATGGGGGGCCCGGCAGATACGCAGTATTTT. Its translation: CASSMGGPADTQYF. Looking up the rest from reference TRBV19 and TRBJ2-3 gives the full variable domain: DGGITQSPKYLFRKEGQNVTLSCEQNLNHDAMYWYRQDPGQGLRLIYYSQIVNDFQKGDIAEGYSVSREKKESFPLTVTSAQKNPTAFYLCASSMGGPADTQYFGPGTRLTVL.

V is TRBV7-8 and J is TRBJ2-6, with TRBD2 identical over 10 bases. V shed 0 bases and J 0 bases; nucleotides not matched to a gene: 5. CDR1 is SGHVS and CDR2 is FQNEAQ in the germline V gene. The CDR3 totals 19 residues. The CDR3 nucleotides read TGTGCCAGCAGCTTAGCCGGACTAGCGGCGAGCTCTGGGGCCAACGTCCTGACTTTC. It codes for CASSLAGLAASSGANVLTF.

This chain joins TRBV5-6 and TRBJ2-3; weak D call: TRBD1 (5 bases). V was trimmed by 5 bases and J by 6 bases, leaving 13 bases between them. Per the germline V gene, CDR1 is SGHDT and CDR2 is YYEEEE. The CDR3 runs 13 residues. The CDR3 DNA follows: TGTGCCAGCAGTCAAAGGGGCGCGGATACGCAGTATTTT. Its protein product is CASSQRGADTQYF.

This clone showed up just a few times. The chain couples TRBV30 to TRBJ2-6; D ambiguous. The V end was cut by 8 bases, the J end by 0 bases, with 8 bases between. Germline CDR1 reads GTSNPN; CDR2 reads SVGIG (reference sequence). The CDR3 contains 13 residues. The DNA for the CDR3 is TGTGCCGGAACACTCTCTGGGGCCAACGTCCTGACTTTC. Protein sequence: CAGTLSGANVLTF.

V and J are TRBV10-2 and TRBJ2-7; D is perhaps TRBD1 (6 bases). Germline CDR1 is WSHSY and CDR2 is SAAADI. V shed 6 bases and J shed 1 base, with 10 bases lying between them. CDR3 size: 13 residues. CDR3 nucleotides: TGCGCCAGCAGGAAAACAGGGTCCTACGAGCAGTACTTC. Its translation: CASRKTGSYEQYF.

The CDR3 loop is CASSGPGTGITEAFF. As DNA, the CDR3 is TGTGCCAGCAGTGGCCCGGGAACTGGGATCACTGAAGCTTTCTTT. The chain has TRBV6-4 and TRBJ1-1; D remains ambiguous. Germline V gene lookup returns CDR1 MRHNA and CDR2 SNTAGT. This CDR3 has 15 residues. The V and J ends lost 4 bases and 4 bases respectively, with 16 bases between them.

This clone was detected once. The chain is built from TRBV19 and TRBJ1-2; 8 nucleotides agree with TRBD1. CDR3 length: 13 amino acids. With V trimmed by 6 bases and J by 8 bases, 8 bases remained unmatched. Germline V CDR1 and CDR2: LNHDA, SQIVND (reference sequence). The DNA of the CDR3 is TGTGCCAGTAGGCTACAGGGGGTGGACGGCTACACCTTC. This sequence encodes CASRLQGVDGYTF.

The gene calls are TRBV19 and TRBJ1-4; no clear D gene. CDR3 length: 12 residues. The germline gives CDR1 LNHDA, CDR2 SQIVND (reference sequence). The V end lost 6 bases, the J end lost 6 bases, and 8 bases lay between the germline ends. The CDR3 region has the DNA TGTGCCAGTAGCTTGAGTGATGAAAAACTGTTTTTT. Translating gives CASSLSDEKLFF.

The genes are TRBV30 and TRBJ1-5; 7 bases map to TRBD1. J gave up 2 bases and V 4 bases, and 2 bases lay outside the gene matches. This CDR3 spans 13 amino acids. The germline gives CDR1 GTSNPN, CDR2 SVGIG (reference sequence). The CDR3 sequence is CAWTTGRNQPQHF. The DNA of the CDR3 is TGTGCCTGGACGACAGGGCGCAATCAGCCCCAGCATTTT.

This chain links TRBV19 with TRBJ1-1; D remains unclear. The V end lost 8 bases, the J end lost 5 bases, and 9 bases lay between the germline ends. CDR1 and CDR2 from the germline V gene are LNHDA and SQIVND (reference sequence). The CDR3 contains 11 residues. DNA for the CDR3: TGTGCCAGTTGGTGGGATACTGAAGCTTTCTTT. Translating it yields CASWWDTEAFF.

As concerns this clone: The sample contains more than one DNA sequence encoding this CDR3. The CDR3 protein is CASRGSSYNEQFF. In DNA, the CDR3 is TGTGCCAGCAGGGGGAGCTCCTACAATGAGCAGTTCTTC. The V and J genes are TRBV6-5 and TRBJ2-1; possible D gene TRBD2, 5 bases. The CDR3 covers 13 residues. Trimming pared 6 bases from V and 0 bases from J, leaving 6 bases between. The germline gives CDR1 MNHEY, CDR2 SVGAGI.

The CDR3 bases are TGTGCCAGCAGAAGGGGACAAATGCAAGGCTACACCTTC. Translating it yields CASRRGQMQGYTF. V is TRBV7-9 and J is TRBJ1-2; a possible D gene is TRBD1 (6 bases). The CDR3 consists of 13 residues. From germline, CDR1 is SEHNR and CDR2 FQNEAQ (reference sequence). V lost 6 bases, J lost 8 bases, and 16 bases lay in between.

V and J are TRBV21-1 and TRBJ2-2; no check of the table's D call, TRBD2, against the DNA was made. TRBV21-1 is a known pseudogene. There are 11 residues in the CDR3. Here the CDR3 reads CASSPPGELFF. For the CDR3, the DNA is TGTGCCAGCAGTCCTCCCGGGGAGCTGTTTTTT.

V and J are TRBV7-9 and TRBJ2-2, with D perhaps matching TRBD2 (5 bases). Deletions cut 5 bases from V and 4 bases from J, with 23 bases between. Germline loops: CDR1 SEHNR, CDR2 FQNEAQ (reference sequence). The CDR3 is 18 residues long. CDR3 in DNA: TGTGCCAGCAGCGCTACCAGCCCGGGTGTGGGGAGCACCGGGGAGCTGTTTTTT. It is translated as CASSATSPGVGSTGELFF.